Listed here are 18 T cell receptor beta chains from one sample, sequenced in a study of cytomegalovirus exposure and HLA in healthy donors. This PCR relied on a set of 60 Vbeta primers and 13 Jbeta primers. Assay used: immunoSEQ multiplex PCR; TCRdb lists only in-frame clones, some missing. The profile shows about 130,000 clones, 78% of them singletons. The sequenced sample consisted of PBMCs. The receptors here all came from a man aged 40-50 years in good health and CMV-seronegative.

The gene calls are TRBV18 and TRBJ2-7, with D tentatively TRBD1 (6 bases). Trimming left V 3 bases short and J 3 bases short, with 15 bases between. CDR3 size: 15 residues. Per the germline V gene, CDR1 is KGHSH and CDR2 is LQKENI. DNA for the CDR3: TGTGCCAGCTCACCTTTCCGACAGGTGGACTACGAGCAGTACTTC. Its protein is CASSPFRQVDYEQYF.

This chain uses TRBV5-1 with TRBJ2-3; 7 bases are shared with TRBD1. There are 18 residues in the CDR3. The germline V gene encodes CDR1 SGHRS and CDR2 YFSETQ. V shed 0 bases, J shed 1 base, and the junction held 11 bases outside the gene matches. The CDR3 reads CASSLGGTATSGTDTQYF. The DNA for the CDR3 is TGCGCCAGCAGCTTGGGGGGGACAGCGACATCCGGCACAGATACGCAGTATTTT.

The gene calls are TRBV19 and TRBJ2-7, with 11 bases matching TRBD1. Trimming removed 6 bases from V and 4 bases from J; junction bases left unmatched: 5. CDR1 LNHDA and CDR2 SQIVND come from the germline V gene (reference sequence). The CDR3 has 14 residues. The CDR3 nucleotides are TGTGCCAGTAGCTGGACAGGGGGCGCTTACGAGCAGTACTTC. Residues: CASSWTGGAYEQYF.

This chain connects TRBV6-5 to TRBJ1-6; D ambiguous. CDR1 and CDR2 (germline): MNHEY, SVGAGI. This CDR3 region has 16 residues. The V and J ends lost 4 bases and 6 bases respectively, with 16 bases between them. The CDR3 region is CASSSQATPSNSPLHF. The CDR3 nucleotides are TGTGCCAGCAGTTCGCAGGCGACGCCGTCTAATTCACCCCTCCACTTT.

The CDR3: CASSAKGRSGNTIYF. CDR3 DNA sequence: TGTGCCAGCAGCGCCAAAGGGAGATCTGGAAACACCATATATTTT. The chain recombines TRBV9 with TRBJ1-3; unclear D gene. This CDR3 region has 15 residues. Trimming took off 3 bases at V and 1 base at J, with 11 bases between the two ends. The germline CDR1 and CDR2 sequences are SGDLS and YYNGEE.

The chain links TRBV7-9 to TRBJ2-2; 9 bases are a match to TRBD1. Germline V lookup: CDR1 SEHNR, CDR2 FQNEAQ (reference sequence). V lost 5 bases and J lost 3; bases outside the gene matches: 10. The CDR3 is 17 amino acids. The DNA for the CDR3 is TGTGCCAGCAGCGCTATTACAGGGGGCGATCACACCGGGGAGCTGTTTTTT. Amino acid sequence: CASSAITGGDHTGELFF. The variable domain in full, with the rest retrieved from reference TRBV7-9 and TRBJ2-2, is DTGVSQNPRHKITKRGQNVTFRCDPISEHNRLYWYRQTLGQGPEFLTYFQNEAQLEKSRLLSDRFSAERPKGSFSTLEIQRTEQGDSAMYLCASSAITGGDHTGELFFGEGSRLTVL.

This chain joins TRBV2 and TRBJ2-7, with 14 bases lining up with TRBD2. With 9 bases clipped from V and 4 bases from J, the junction kept 2 bases outside the gene matches. The CDR3 has 13 amino acids. The V gene's germline CDR1 is SNHLY and CDR2 FYNNEI. The CDR3 here is CARRTSGGYEQYF. The CDR3 DNA reads TGTGCCAGGAGGACTAGCGGGGGGTACGAGCAGTACTTC.

This clone was found a few times. The chain links TRBV6-6 to TRBJ1-5, with 8 bases lining up with TRBD1. In germline, CDR1 is MNHNY, CDR2 SVGAGI (reference sequence). The V gene end was trimmed by 6 bases and the J gene end by 7 bases; junction bases not matched to a gene: 8. The CDR3 loop spans 14 amino acids. In DNA, the CDR3 is TGTGCCAGCAGCCTCCCAGGGGGCGGACAGCCCCAGCATTTT. Translation gives CASSLPGGGQPQHF.

The rearrangement uses TRBV10-3 and TRBJ2-1; D gene uncertain. Germline CDR1 ENHRY, CDR2 SYGVKD. Trimming took off 4 bases at V and 9 bases at J, with 7 bases between the two ends. The CDR3 runs to 11 residues. The CDR3: CAISVGREQFF. The DNA for the CDR3 is TGTGCCATCAGTGTCGGTCGTGAGCAGTTCTTC.

This clone has more than one count but fewer than ten. The chain has TRBV5-6 and TRBJ1-2, with D unclear. This CDR3 has 12 residues. Germline V gives CDR1 SGHDT, CDR2 YYEEEE. V was trimmed by 4 bases and J by 7 bases, leaving 11 bases between them. The CDR3: CASSAVAGGYTF. CDR3 nucleotides: TGTGCCAGCAGCGCTGTAGCGGGTGGCTACACCTTC.

The chain combines TRBV7-2 with TRBJ1-1, with 7 bases identical to TRBD1. CDR1 and CDR2 from the germline V gene are SGHTA and FQGNSA. This CDR3 has 14 residues. V lost 1 base to trimming and J lost 4 bases; unmatched junction nucleotides: 3. Here the CDR3 DNA reads TGTGCCAGCAGCTTAGGGCAGGGGGTCACTGAAGCTTTCTTT. It codes for CASSLGQGVTEAFF.

This clone turned up a few times. The chain combines TRBV28 with TRBJ1-3; perhaps TRBD1 as D (5 bases). There are 12 residues in the CDR3. Per the germline V gene, CDR1 is MDHEN and CDR2 is SYDVKM. Between the trimmed V and J ends, which lost 3 bases and 8 bases, there was a span of 8 bases. Here the CDR3 DNA reads TGTGCCAGCAGTTTCGTACAGGACACCATATATTTT. As protein: CASSFVQDTIYF.

This sequence joins TRBV19 and TRBJ1-2, with a possible D match to TRBD1 (5 bases). The CDR3 runs to 17 residues. CDR1 and CDR2 from the germline V gene are LNHDA and SQIVND (reference sequence). V lost 3 bases and J 3 bases, leaving 20 bases between the germline ends. The chain's CDR3 is CASSISTAGLGDYGYTF. CDR3 nucleotide sequence: TGTGCCAGTAGTATTTCGACAGCCGGCTTAGGGGACTATGGCTACACCTTC. Combining the CDR3 with reference TRBV19 and TRBJ1-2 gives the whole variable domain DGGITQSPKYLFRKEGQNVTLSCEQNLNHDAMYWYRQDPGQGLRLIYYSQIVNDFQKGDIAEGYSVSREKKESFPLTVTSAQKNPTAFYLCASSISTAGLGDYGYTFGSGTRLTVV.

J is TRBJ2-5 and V is TRBV5-6; 9 nucleotides align to TRBD1. The CDR3 is made up of 16 amino acids. V was pared by 0 bases and J by 8 bases, with 11 bases of the junction left unmatched. The germline CDR1 and CDR2 sequences are SGHDT and YYEEEE. CDR3 residues: CASSLAGTGHRYTQYF. The DNA of the CDR3 is TGTGCCAGCAGCTTGGCCGGGACAGGGCACCGTTATACCCAGTACTTC. Full variable domain (rest looked up from reference TRBV5-6 and TRBJ2-5): DAGVTQSPTHLIKTRGQQVTLRCSPKSGHDTVSWYQQALGQGPQFIFQYYEEEERQRGNFPDRFSGHQFPNYSSELNVNALLLGDSALYLCASSLAGTGHRYTQYFGPGTRLLVL.

The rearrangement joins TRBV10-3 to TRBJ2-5, with 9 bases lining up with TRBD1. The J call may be in error: the DNA end matches TRBJ2-7 better. Germline-derived CDR1 and CDR2 are ENHRY and SYGVKD. This CDR3 has 13 amino acids. CDR3 DNA: TGTGCCATCCTGCTAGGGACAGGGTCCGAGCAGTACTTC. As protein: CAILLGTGSEQYF.

CDR3 sequence (DNA): TGTGCCAGCTCAGAACAGGGGCCCGGGAACACTGAAGCTTTCTTT. Amino acid sequence: CASSEQGPGNTEAFF. The chain links TRBV18 to TRBJ1-1, with TRBD1 matching over 7 bases. The V and J ends lost 5 bases and 1 base, in that order; junction bases with no gene match: 7. Per germline, CDR1 KGHSH and CDR2 LQKENI. The CDR3 is 15 amino acids.

V gene TRBV6-6 combines with J gene TRBJ1-6; D unclear. The V end was cut by 6 bases, the J end by 8 bases, with 17 bases between. Germline-derived CDR1 and CDR2 are MNHNY and SVGAGI (reference sequence). CDR3 length: 15 residues. CDR3 DNA sequence: TGTGCCAGCAGGGGTACGGGGAGGGAAGATTCACCCCTCCACTTT. It translates to CASRGTGREDSPLHF.

This sequence joins TRBV27 and TRBJ2-7; no clear D. Trimming removed 6 bases from V and 2 bases from J, with 5 bases in between. Looked up from germline, CDR1 is MNHEY and CDR2 is SMNVEV (reference sequence). CDR3 size: 11 residues. The CDR3 sequence is CASSSPYEQYF. In nucleotides, the CDR3 is TGTGCCAGCAGCTCCCCCTACGAGCAGTACTTC.